A selection of T cell receptor beta chains follows, all from one sample in a study of blood T cells in healthy people across ages. TCRdb ran MiXCR on the 5' RACE reads and lists one entry per CDR3 protein. The data contain about 1,800,000 distinct CDR3 sequences, 28% of them singletons. Input material: blood. These receptors all stem from a woman aged 25-40 years in good health. Both conserved end residues are part of each CDR3. Fields, in order: CDR3 length, clone size, D gene, J gene, V gene, CDR3 protein, CDR3 DNA. The D gene is left open where the match is weak. Expanded clones get a size class; other rows say once, few or many, or leave the size out.

>13|few|NA|TRBJ1-1|TRBV6-2/TRBV6-3
CASRDGGNTEAFF
TGTGCCAGCAGAGACGGGGGAAACACTGAAGCTTTCTTT
>14|NA|NA|TRBJ2-3|TRBV7-2
CASSRGTTTDTQYF
TGTGCCAGCAGTAGGGGGACTACCACAGATACGCAGTATTTT
>14|NA|TRBD2|TRBJ2-1|TRBV2
CAGRTGGSYNEQFF
TGTGCCGGCCGCACGGGGGGCTCCTACAATGAGCAGTTCTTC
>16|many|TRBD1|TRBJ2-1|TRBV5-1
CASSATSGTGANEQFF
TGCGCCAGCAGCGCAACTTCCGGGACAGGGGCCAATGAGCAGTTCTTC
>14|NA|NA|TRBJ2-6|TRBV4-1
CTSNQLIQPPVLTF
TGCACCAGCAACCAGTTAATCCAGCCCCCGGTCCTGACTTTC
>13|NA|NA|TRBJ1-2|TRBV6-6
CASRRVTENGYTF
TGTGCCAGCAGGAGGGTGACAGAGAATGGCTACACCTTC
>14|few|NA|TRBJ1-2|TRBV2
CASSEDGFGYGYTF
TGTGCCAGCAGTGAAGACGGGTTTGGGTATGGCTACACCTTC
>14|NA|NA|TRBJ2-3|TRBV20-1
CSARRGWETDTQYF
TGCAGTGCTAGGAGGGGCTGGGAAACAGATACGCAGTATTTT
>12|NA|NA|TRBJ1-1|TRBV29-1
CSAEGGVPEAFF
TGCAGCGCCGAAGGTGGGGTCCCTGAAGCTTTCTTT
>12|many|NA|TRBJ2-5|TRBV10-3
CAISEGWETQYF
TGTGCCATCAGTGAGGGCTGGGAGACCCAGTACTTC
>14|NA|NA|TRBJ2-4|TRBV21-1
CASSGGPPRAIQYF
TGTGCCAGCTCAGGGGGTCCCCCGAGGGCGATTCAGTACTTC
>17|NA|TRBD1|TRBJ2-3|TRBV7-2
CASTNRTGTGRTDTQYF
TGTGCCAGCACCAATAGAACCGGGACAGGGAGAACAGATACGCAGTATTTT
>16|many|TRBD1|TRBJ2-7|TRBV4-1
CASSQVPGQEIYEQYF
TGCGCCAGCAGCCAAGTACCTGGACAGGAGATCTACGAGCAGTACTTC
>15|few|NA|TRBJ1-4|TRBV28
CASSAPWTAVGKLFF
TGTGCCAGCAGCGCCCCCTGGACGGCCGTTGGAAAACTGTTTTTT
>13|NA|NA|TRBJ1-2|TRBV27
CASGVSGWDGYTF
TGTGCCAGCGGGGTCTCGGGGTGGGATGGCTACACCTTC
>14|NA|NA|TRBJ2-5|TRBV5-1
CASSPGQKQETQYF
TGCGCCAGCAGCCCCGGACAGAAGCAAGAGACCCAGTACTTC
>14|few|NA|TRBJ2-7|TRBV20-1
CSARTRTSSYEQYF
TGCAGTGCTAGAACCAGGACATCCTCCTACGAGCAGTACTTC
>14|NA|NA|TRBJ2-7|TRBV6-1
CASSEQTGYNEQYF
TGTGCCAGCAGTGAACAAACAGGGTACAATGAGCAGTACTTC
>13|NA|NA|TRBJ1-5|TRBV7-2
CASSLGVVPPQHF
TGTGCCAGCAGCTTAGGCGTGGTTCCACCCCAGCATTTT
>14|NA|NA|TRBJ2-3|TRBV7-2
CASSFIRAPSAQYF
TGTGCCAGCAGCTTCATCCGGGCCCCCTCTGCGCAGTATTTT
>15|NA|TRBD2|TRBJ2-3|TRBV7-2
CASGEASGGTDTQYF
TGTGCCAGCGGCGAGGCTAGCGGAGGCACAGATACGCAGTATTTT
>16|NA|TRBD2|TRBJ2-3|TRBV20-1
CSARVSGRASTDTQYF
TGCAGTGCTAGAGTTAGCGGGAGGGCGAGCACAGATACGCAGTATTTT
>14|NA|NA|TRBJ1-1|TRBV28
CASSSPGRGPEAFF
TGTGCCAGCAGTTCCCCGGGGCGGGGCCCTGAAGCTTTCTTT
>16|NA|NA|TRBJ2-1|TRBV4-3
CASSQDAAGLYNEQFF
TGCGCCAGCAGCCAAGATGCGGCCGGACTTTACAATGAGCAGTTCTTC
>16|once|NA|TRBJ2-5|TRBV5-6
CASSLRRARSIWEQYF
TGTGCCAGCAGTTTGAGACGAGCGAGATCAATCTGGGAGCAGTACTTC
>17|NA|TRBD2|TRBJ2-5|TRBV9
CASSVAPTSGGGAVGYF
TGTGCCAGCAGCGTAGCTCCGACTAGCGGAGGGGGGGCAGTCGGGTACTTC
>15|NA|TRBD1|TRBJ2-3|TRBV13
CAGSLDRGGTDTQYF
TGTGCCGGCAGCTTAGACAGGGGAGGCACAGATACGCAGTATTTT
>14|NA|NA|TRBJ1-2|TRBV5-1
CASSPEGGPYGYTF
TGCGCCAGCAGCCCCGAGGGCGGGCCTTATGGCTACACCTTC
>18|few|NA|TRBJ2-1|TRBV7-9
CASSFSDASRGNYNEQFF
TGTGCCAGCAGCTTTTCGGACGCCTCGAGGGGAAACTACAATGAGCAGTTCTTC
>12|many|NA|TRBJ2-4|TRBV29-1
CSVEGQGNIQYF
TGCAGCGTTGAAGGTCAGGGAAACATTCAGTACTTC
>16|few|TRBD1|TRBJ2-7|TRBV28
CASSLARTGRRYEQYF
TGTGCCAGCAGTTTGGCCCGGACAGGAAGAAGGTACGAGCAGTACTTC
>13|many|NA|TRBJ2-5|TRBV9
CASSVEGRETQYF
TGTGCCAGCAGCGTAGAAGGGAGGGAGACCCAGTACTTC
>16|NA|NA|TRBJ2-5|TRBV11-2
CASSPGTGPKKETQYF
TGTGCCAGCAGCCCCGGAACAGGGCCTAAAAAAGAGACCCAGTACTTC
>14|few|NA|TRBJ2-7|TRBV5-6
CASSFNRAAYEQYF
TGTGCCAGCAGCTTTAACAGGGCCGCCTACGAGCAGTACTTC
>16|NA|TRBD1|TRBJ2-7|TRBV5-4
CASSSQTGERTYEQYF
TGTGCCAGCAGCTCCCAGACAGGGGAAAGGACCTACGAGCAGTACTTC
>18|few|NA|TRBJ1-5|TRBV10-3
CAISEPRSRQPDNQPQHF
TGTGCCATCAGTGAGCCACGATCGAGACAGCCTGACAATCAGCCCCAGCATTTT
>15|few|NA|TRBJ2-6|TRBV12-3/TRBV12-4
CASGFSFSGANVLTF
TGTGCCAGCGGTTTCTCTTTCTCTGGGGCCAACGTCCTGACTTTC
>15|NA|NA|TRBJ2-1|TRBV12-3/TRBV12-4
CTSSPPTGKANEQFF
TGTACCAGCAGCCCCCCCACTGGTAAGGCCAATGAGCAGTTCTTC
>14|NA|NA|TRBJ1-6|TRBV5-4
CASSFRALNSPLHF
TGTGCCAGCAGCTTCCGGGCCCTGAATTCACCCCTCCACTTT
>13|NA|NA|TRBJ2-1|TRBV10-2
CASRNLLGDEQFF
TGCGCCAGCAGGAATCTTCTGGGGGATGAGCAGTTCTTC
>13|NA|NA|TRBJ1-2|TRBV7-3
CASSHLRQYGYTF
TGTGCCAGCAGCCACCTAAGACAGTATGGCTACACCTTC
>16|few|TRBD1|TRBJ1-2|TRBV4-2
CASSQAAGQGFYGYTF
TGTGCCAGCAGCCAAGCCGCCGGACAGGGTTTTTATGGCTACACCTTC